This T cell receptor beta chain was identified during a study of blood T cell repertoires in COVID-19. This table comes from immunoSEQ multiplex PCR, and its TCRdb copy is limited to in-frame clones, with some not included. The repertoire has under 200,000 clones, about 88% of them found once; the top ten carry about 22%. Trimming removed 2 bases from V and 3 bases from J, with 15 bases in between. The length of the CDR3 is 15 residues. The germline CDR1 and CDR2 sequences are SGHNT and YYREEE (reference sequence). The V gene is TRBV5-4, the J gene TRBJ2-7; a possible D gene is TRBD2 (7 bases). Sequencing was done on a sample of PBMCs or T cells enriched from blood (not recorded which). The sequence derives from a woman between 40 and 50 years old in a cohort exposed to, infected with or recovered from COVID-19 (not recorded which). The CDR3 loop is CASSLLGGTSYEQYF. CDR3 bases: TGTGCCAGCAGCTTATTGGGGGGGACAAGCTACGAGCAGTACTTC.